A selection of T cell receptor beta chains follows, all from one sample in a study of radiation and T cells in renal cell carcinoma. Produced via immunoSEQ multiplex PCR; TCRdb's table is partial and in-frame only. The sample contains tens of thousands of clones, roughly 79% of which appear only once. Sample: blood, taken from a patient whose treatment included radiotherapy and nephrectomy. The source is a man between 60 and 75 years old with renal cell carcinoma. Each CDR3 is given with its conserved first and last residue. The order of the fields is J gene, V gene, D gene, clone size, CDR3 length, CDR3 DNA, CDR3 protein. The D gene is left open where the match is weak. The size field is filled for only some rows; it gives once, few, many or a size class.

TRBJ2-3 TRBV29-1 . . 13 TGCAGCGTTCTGGGGGTTGTAGCAGATACGCAGTATTTT CSVLGVVADTQYF
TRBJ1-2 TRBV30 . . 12 TGTGCCTGGGGTCCTACTAACTATGGCTACACCTTC CAWGPTNYGYTF
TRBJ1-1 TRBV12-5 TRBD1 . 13 TGTGCTAGTGGACAGGGGGGAGGGACTGAAGCTTTCTTT CASGQGGGTEAFF
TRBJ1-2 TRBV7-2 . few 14 TGTGCCAGCAGCCCCCGACAGGAACCCTATGGCTACACCTTC CASSPRQEPYGYTF
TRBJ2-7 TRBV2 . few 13 TGTGCCAGCAGTGGCTATGAGGGCTACGAGCAGTACTTC CASSGYEGYEQYF
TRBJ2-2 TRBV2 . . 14 TGTGCCAGCAGTAAAGGGACCAACACCGGGGAGCTGTTTTTT CASSKGTNTGELFF
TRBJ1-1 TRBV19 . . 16 TGTGCCAGTACAGAAGGGGTTCTCTTCATGAACACTGAAGCTTTCTTT CASTEGVLFMNTEAFF
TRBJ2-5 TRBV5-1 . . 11 TGCGCCAGCAGCTTGCGAGAGACCCAGTACTTC CASSLRETQYF
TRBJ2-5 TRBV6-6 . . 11 TGTGCCAGCAGTAACTCGGAGACCCAGTACTTC CASSNSETQYF
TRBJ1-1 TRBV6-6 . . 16 TGTGCCAGCAGTTACCCGACGGGGGATCAGAACACTGAAGCTTTCTTT CASSYPTGDQNTEAFF
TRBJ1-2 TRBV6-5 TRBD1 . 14 TGTGCCAGTCTACCCGGGACAGGGAACTATGGCTACACCTTC CASLPGTGNYGYTF
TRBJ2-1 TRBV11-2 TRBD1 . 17 TGTGCCAGCAGCTTGAGGGCACAGGGGGCTTTATCGAATGAGCAGTTCTTC CASSLRAQGALSNEQFF
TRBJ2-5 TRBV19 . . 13 TGTGCCAGTAGGAATACCGCGGCAGAGACCCAGTACTTC CASRNTAAETQYF
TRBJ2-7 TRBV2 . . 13 TGTGCCGCAGGGGGGACAGAACTCTACGAGCAGTACTTC CAAGGTELYEQYF
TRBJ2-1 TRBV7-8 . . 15 TGTGCCAGCAGCGTAGAGGGTAGCGGTTACAATGAGCAGTTCTTC CASSVEGSGYNEQFF
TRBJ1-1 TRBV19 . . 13 TGTGCCAGTGCCAGTCAGGGTTTTGTCGAAGCTTTCTTT CASASQGFVEAFF
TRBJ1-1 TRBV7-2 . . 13 TGTGCCAGCAGCTTAGGGGGCGGAGCCGAAGCTTTCTTT CASSLGGGAEAFF
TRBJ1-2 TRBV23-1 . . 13 TGCGCCAGCAGTTACGACAGGCGGGATGGCTACACCTTC CASSYDRRDGYTF
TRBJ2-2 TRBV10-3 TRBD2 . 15 TGTGCCACCGCAGTGGGACTAGCGAACACCGGGGAGCTGTTTTTT CATAVGLANTGELFF
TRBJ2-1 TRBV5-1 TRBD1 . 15 TGCGCCAGCAGCGAATTGACAGGGGGTTACAATGAGCAGTTCTTC CASSELTGGYNEQFF
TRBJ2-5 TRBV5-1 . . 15 TGCGCCAGCAGCTTGGGGGGGCTAGCCCAAGAGACCCAGTACTTC CASSLGGLAQETQYF
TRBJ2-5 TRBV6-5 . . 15 TGTGCCAGCAGTTACGGGTCGACAGGCCAAGAGACCCAGTACTTC CASSYGSTGQETQYF
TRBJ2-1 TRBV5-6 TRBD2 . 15 TGTGCCAGCGCATACCTAGCGGGAGGGCCGAATGAGCAGTTCTTC CASAYLAGGPNEQFF
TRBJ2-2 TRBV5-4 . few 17 TGTGCCAGCAGCTTGCCACAGGGCGGTACGAACACCGGGGAGCTGTTTTTT CASSLPQGGTNTGELFF
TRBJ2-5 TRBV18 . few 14 TGTGCCAGCTCACCCACAGGGCGGTTAGAGACCCAGTACTTC CASSPTGRLETQYF
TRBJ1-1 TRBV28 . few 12 TGTGCCAGCAGTTTACGCACAGGGGAAGCTTTCTTT CASSLRTGEAFF
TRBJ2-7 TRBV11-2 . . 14 TGTGCCAGCAGCTTAGCGGGGGGCGCGGGCGAGCAGTACTTC CASSLAGGAGEQYF
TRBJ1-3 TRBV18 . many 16 TGTGCCAGCTCACGAGAAGGGGGGACCTCTGGAAACACCATATATTTT CASSREGGTSGNTIYF
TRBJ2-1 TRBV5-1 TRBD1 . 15 TGCGCCAGCAGCTTGGAGGGACAGGGGTACAATGAGCAGTTCTTC CASSLEGQGYNEQFF
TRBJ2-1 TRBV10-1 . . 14 TGCGCCAGCAGTGCACCAACTAGCCCCAATGAGCAGTTCTTC CASSAPTSPNEQFF
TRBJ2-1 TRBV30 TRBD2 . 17 TGTGCCTGGAGAACCGCCCGAAGACTAGCGGGAGTTTCTGAGCAGTTCTTC CAWRTARRLAGVSEQFF
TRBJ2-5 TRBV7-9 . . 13 TGTGCCAGCAGCTTAACCCACGACGAGACCCAGTACTTC CASSLTHDETQYF
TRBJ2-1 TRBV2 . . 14 TGTGCCAGCAGTGACCGGGGTTTCTACAATGAGCAGTTCTTC CASSDRGFYNEQFF
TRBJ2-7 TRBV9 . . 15 TGTGCCAGCAGCGTAGGACCGGACGGCTCCTACGAGCAGTACTTC CASSVGPDGSYEQYF
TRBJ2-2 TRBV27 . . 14 TGTGCCAGCAGTTTTCAACCAGACCCCGGGGAGCTGTTTTTT CASSFQPDPGELFF
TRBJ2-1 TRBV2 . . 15 TGTGCCAGCAGCAAAGACGTAAGGGGTTCCAATGAGCAGTTCTTC CASSKDVRGSNEQFF
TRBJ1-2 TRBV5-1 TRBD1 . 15 TGCGCCAGCAGCTTGTCAGGGGGAACTAACTATGGCTACACCTTC CASSLSGGTNYGYTF
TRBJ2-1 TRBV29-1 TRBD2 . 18 TGCAGCGTTGAAAGCCTAATGTCTAGCGGGGGGGTTAACAATGAGCAGTTCTTC CSVESLMSSGGVNNEQFF
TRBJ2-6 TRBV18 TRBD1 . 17 TGTGCCAGCTCGGAAAGACAGGGGGCGGAAGGGGCCAACGTCCTGACTTTC CASSERQGAEGANVLTF
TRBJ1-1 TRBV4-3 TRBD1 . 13 TGCGCCAGCAGCCGCGCGTCAGGGGGGGAAGCTTTCTTT CASSRASGGEAFF
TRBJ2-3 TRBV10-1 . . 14 TGCGCCAGCAGTGAGTCGGGATATGGAGATACGCAGTATTTT CASSESGYGDTQYF
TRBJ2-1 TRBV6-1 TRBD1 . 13 TGTGCCAGCAGCGGACAGGGGTACGATGAGCAGTTCTTC CASSGQGYDEQFF
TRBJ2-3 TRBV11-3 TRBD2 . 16 TGTGCCAGCAGGCCCCGACTAGCGGGAGGGACAGATACGCAGTATTTT CASRPRLAGGTDTQYF
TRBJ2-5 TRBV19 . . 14 TGTGCCAGTAGTGAGGCAGGGGTGGGGGAGACCCAGTACTTC CASSEAGVGETQYF
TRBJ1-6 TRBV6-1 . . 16 TGTGCCAGCAATGAGAAACAGGGTTATTACAATTCACCCCTCCACTTT CASNEKQGYYNSPLHF
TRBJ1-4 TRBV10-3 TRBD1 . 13 TGTGCCATAGGGGACAGGGTAGGAGAAAAACTGTTTTTT CAIGDRVGEKLFF
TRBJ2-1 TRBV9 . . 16 TGTGCCAGCAGCGTAAGGCCCATAAAGATATACAATGAGCAGTTCTTC CASSVRPIKIYNEQFF
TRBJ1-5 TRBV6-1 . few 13 TGTGCCAGCAGGATGGGTCTAAATCAGCCCCAGCATTTT CASRMGLNQPQHF
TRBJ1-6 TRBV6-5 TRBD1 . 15 TGTGCCAGCAGACGACAGGGGGCACGGAATTCACCCCTCCACTTT CASRRQGARNSPLHF
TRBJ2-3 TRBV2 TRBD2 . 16 TGTGCCAGCAGTGAGGGACTAGCGGGGGGCACAGATACGCAGTATTTT CASSEGLAGGTDTQYF
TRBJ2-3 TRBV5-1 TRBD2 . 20 TGCGCCAGCAGCTCGAGGGGGAATTGGGCTAGCGGGAGGGATCCGGATACGCAGTATTTT CASSSRGNWASGRDPDTQYF
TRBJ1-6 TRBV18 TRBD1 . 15 TGTGCCAGCTCAATCGGGACAGGGGATAATTCACCCCTCCACTTT CASSIGTGDNSPLHF